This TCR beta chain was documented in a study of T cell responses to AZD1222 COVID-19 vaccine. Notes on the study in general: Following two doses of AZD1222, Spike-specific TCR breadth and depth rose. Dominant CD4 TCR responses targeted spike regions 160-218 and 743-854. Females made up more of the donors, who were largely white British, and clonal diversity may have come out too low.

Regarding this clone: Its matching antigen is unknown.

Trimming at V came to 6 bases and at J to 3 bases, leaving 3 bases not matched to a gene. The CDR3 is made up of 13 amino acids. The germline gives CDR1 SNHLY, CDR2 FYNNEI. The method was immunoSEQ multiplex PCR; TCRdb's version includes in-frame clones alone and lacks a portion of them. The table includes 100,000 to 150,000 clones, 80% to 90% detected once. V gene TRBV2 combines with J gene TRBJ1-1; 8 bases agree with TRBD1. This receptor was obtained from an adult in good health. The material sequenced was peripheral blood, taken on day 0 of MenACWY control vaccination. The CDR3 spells CASRNRGDTEAFF. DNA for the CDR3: TGTGCCAGCAGGAACAGGGGGGACACTGAAGCTTTCTTT. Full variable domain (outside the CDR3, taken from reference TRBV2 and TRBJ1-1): EPEVTQTPSHQVTQMGQEVILRCVPISNHLYFYWYRQILGQKVEFLVSFYNNEISEKSEIFDDQFSVERPDGSNFTLKIRSTKLEDSAMYFCASRNRGDTEAFFGQGTRLTVV.